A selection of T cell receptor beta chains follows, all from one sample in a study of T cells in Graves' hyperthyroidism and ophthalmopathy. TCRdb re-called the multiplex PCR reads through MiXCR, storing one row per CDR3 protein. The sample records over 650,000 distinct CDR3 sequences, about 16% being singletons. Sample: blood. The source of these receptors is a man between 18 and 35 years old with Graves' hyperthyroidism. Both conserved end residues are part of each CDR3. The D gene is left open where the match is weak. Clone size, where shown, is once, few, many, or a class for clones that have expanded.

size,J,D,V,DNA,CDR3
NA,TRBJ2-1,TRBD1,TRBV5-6,TGTGCCAGCAGCACTCCGGGACAGGGGATTCGGGAGCAGTTCTTC,CASSTPGQGIREQFF
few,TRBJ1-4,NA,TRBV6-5,TGTGCCAGCAGTTACTCGACGGCAACTAATGAAAAACTGTTTTTT,CASSYSTATNEKLFF
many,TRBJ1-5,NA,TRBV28,TGTGCCAGCATCTCGGGCCATAGCAATCAGCCCCAGCATTTT,CASISGHSNQPQHF
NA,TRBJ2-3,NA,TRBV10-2,TGCGCCAGCAGCGGCCTCCGGAGTGCAGATACGCAGTATTTT,CASSGLRSADTQYF
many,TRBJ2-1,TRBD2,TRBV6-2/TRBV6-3,TGTGCCAGCAGCCACGGACTAGCGGGCCGTCGGGACAATGAGCAGTTCTTC,CASSHGLAGRRDNEQFF
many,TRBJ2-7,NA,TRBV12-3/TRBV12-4,TGTGCCAGCAGCCTTAGCGGTAACTCCTACGAGCAGTACTTC,CASSLSGNSYEQYF
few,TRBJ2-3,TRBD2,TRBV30,TGTGCCTGGAGTCGTCTAGCGGGAGTTGATACGCAGTATTTT,CAWSRLAGVDTQYF
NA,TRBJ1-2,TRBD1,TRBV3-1,TGTGCCAGCAGCATACAGGGGAACTATGGCTACACCTTC,CASSIQGNYGYTF
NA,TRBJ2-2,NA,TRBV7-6,TGTGCCAGCAGCTTATACGCGACAGCGGGCATCACCGGGGAGCTGTTTTTT,CASSLYATAGITGELFF
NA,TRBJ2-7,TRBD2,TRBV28,TGTGCCAGCATCTCTAGCGCGGGGGGATCCTACGAGCAGTACTTC,CASISSAGGSYEQYF
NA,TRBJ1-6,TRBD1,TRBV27,TGTGCCAGCAGTCGGGAACCGACAGGGGGTTTTTCACCCCTCCACTTT,CASSREPTGGFSPLHF
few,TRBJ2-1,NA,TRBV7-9,TGTGCCAGCAGCTTAGTCCCCCGGAGCTCCTACAATGAGCAGCTCTTC,CASSLVPRSSYNEQLF
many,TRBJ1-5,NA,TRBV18,TGTGCCAGCTCACCTATGGCCGTGGAGCAGCCCCAGCATTTT,CASSPMAVEQPQHF
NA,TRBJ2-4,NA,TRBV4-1,TGCGCCAGCAGCCAAGGGGCGTTTCGGGACCCCAAAAACATTCAGTACTTC,CASSQGAFRDPKNIQYF
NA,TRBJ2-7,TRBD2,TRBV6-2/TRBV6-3,TGTGCCAGCAACTCCCCCTCTAGCGGGAGACCCTACGAGCAGTACTTC,CASNSPSSGRPYEQYF
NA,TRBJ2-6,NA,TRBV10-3,TGTGCCATCAGCCTGAGCTCTAGGGCCAACGTCCTGACTTTC,CAISLSSRANVLTF
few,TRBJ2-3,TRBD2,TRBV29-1,TGCAGCGTTGATCCAGCGGGAGTTTTCGAAGATACGCAGTATTTT,CSVDPAGVFEDTQYF
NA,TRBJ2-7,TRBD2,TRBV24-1,TGTGCCACCAGTGATTTGCTTGAGGTAGCGGGAGCCTACGAGCAGTACTTC,CATSDLLEVAGAYEQYF
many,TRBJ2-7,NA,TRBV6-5,TGTGCCAGCAGTTACTCCCCGACAGTTCGCCTCTACGAGCAGTACTTC,CASSYSPTVRLYEQYF
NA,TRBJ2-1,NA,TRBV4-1,TGCGCCACCTCGGTCAGCTCCTACAATGAGCAGTTCTTC,CATSVSSYNEQFF
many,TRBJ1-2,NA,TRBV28,TGTGCCAGCAAGCCGCCCGAGGAGGACTATGGCTACACCTTC,CASKPPEEDYGYTF
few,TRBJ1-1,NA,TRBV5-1,TGCGCCAGCAGCTTGGGCTTTGGGAACACTGAAGCTTTCTTT,CASSLGFGNTEAFF
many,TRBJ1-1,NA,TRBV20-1,TGCAGTGCTAGAGAAACAGTGAACACTGAAGCTTTCTTT,CSARETVNTEAFF
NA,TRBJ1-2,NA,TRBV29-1,TGCAGCGTTGAACACCTTAATTATGGCTACACCTTC,CSVEHLNYGYTF
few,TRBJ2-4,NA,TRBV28,TGTGCCAGCAGCGAAATACAGGGCTTAGCCAAAAACATTCAGTACTTC,CASSEIQGLAKNIQYF
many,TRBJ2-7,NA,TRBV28,TGTGCCAGCAGTTCTACCGGGTTCGCCCCCTACGAGCAGTACTTC,CASSSTGFAPYEQYF
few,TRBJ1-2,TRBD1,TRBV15,TGTGCCACCCGACAGGGACAAGGCTACACCTTC,CATRQGQGYTF
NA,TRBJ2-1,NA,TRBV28,TGTGCCAGCAGTTTATCCTCCACTCCTTTAAATGAGCAGTTCTTC,CASSLSSTPLNEQFF
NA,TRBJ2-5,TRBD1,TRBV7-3,TGTGCCAGCACCGCCCCGGGACAGAAATCTAGGCTCCAGTACTTC,CASTAPGQKSRLQYF
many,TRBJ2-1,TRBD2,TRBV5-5,TGTGCCAGCAGCTTGAGTCCGACTAGCGGCGACAATGAGCAGTTCTTC,CASSLSPTSGDNEQFF
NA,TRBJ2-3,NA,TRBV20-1,TGCAGTGCTAGAGATCAATGGGCCTTGGGGCGGACAGATACGCAGTATTTT,CSARDQWALGRTDTQYF
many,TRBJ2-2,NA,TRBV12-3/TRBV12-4,TGTGCCAGCAGTCTGGAGGACGGGGAGCTGTTTTTT,CASSLEDGELFF
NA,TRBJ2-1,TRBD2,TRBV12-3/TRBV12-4,TGTGCCAGCAGGGGTGCTAGCGGGAGACCTGAGCAGTTCTTC,CASRGASGRPEQFF
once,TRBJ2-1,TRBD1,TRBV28,TGTGCCAGCACCACCGGGACAGACTTCAATGAGCAGTTCTTC,CASTTGTDFNEQFF
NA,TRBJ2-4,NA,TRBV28,TGTGCCAGCACCTTTGGCCTAGCCAAAAACATTCAGTACTTC,CASTFGLAKNIQYF
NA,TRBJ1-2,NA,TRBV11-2,TGTGCCAGCAGCTTAGGGTGGAACTATGGCTACACCTTC,CASSLGWNYGYTF
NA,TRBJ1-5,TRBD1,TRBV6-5,TGTGCCAGCAGTTACCGAGGGGGCTCAAACCAGCCCCAGCATTTT,CASSYRGGSNQPQHF
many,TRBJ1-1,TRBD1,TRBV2,TGTGCCAGCAGTGCAAGGGGGACAGGGAACACTGAAGCTTTCTTT,CASSARGTGNTEAFF
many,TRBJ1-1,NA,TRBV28,TGTGCCAGCAGGCACGGCACTGAAGCTTTCTTT,CASRHGTEAFF
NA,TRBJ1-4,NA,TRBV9,TGTGCCAGCAGCCACGGGAGGGGGGTCGACGAAAAACTGTTTTTT,CASSHGRGVDEKLFF
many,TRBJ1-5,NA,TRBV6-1,TGTGCCAGCAGTGAACCGAGACAGATTTATAGCAATCAGCCCCAGCATTTT,CASSEPRQIYSNQPQHF
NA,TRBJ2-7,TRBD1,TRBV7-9,TGTGCCAGCAGCCTGGGACAGGGGGGAAAGTTCGAGCAGTACTTC,CASSLGQGGKFEQYF
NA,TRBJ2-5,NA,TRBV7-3,TGTGCCAGCAGCTTAGGGGGGCAGCACCAAGAGACCCAGTACTTC,CASSLGGQHQETQYF
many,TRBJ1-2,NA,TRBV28,TGTGCCAGCAGTTTATACCGTTATGGCTACACCTTC,CASSLYRYGYTF